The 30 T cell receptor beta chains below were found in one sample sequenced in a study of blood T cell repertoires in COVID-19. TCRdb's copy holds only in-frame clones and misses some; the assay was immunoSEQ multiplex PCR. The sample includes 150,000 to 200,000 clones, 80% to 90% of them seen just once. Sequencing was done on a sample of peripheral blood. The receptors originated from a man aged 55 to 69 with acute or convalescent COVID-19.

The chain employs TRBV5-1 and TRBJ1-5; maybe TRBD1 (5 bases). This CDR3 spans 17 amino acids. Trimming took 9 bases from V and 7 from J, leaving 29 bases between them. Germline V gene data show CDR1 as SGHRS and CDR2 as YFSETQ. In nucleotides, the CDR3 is TGCGCCAACCTTACTAGCGACAGAAACCCCTACGGCCAGCCCCAGCATTTT. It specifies CANLTSDRNPYGQPQHF. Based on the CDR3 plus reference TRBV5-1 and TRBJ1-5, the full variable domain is KAGVTQTPRYLIKTRGQQVTLSCSPISGHRSVSWYQQTPGQGLQFLFEYFSETQRNKGNFPGRFSGRQFSNSRSEMNVSTLELGDSALYLCANLTSDRNPYGQPQHFGDGTRLSIL.

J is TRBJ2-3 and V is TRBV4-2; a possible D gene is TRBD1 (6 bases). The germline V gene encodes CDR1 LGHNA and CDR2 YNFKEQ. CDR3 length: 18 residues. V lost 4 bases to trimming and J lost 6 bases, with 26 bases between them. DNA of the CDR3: TGTGCCAGCAGCCCCCAGGCGGACGCGGAGCGAACAGGGGATACGCAGTATTTT. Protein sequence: CASSPQADAERTGDTQYF.

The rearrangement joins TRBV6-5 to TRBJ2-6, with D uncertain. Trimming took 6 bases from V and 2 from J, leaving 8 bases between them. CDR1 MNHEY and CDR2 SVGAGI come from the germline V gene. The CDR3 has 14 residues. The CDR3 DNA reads TGTGCCAGCAGGCCAGACACTGGGGCCAACGTCCTGACTTTC. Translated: CASRPDTGANVLTF.

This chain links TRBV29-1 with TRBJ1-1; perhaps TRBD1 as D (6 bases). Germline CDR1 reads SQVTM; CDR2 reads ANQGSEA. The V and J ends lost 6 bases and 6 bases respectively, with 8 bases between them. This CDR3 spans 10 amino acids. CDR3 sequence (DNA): TGCAGCGTACAGGGTCCTGAAGCTTTCTTT. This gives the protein CSVQGPEAFF.

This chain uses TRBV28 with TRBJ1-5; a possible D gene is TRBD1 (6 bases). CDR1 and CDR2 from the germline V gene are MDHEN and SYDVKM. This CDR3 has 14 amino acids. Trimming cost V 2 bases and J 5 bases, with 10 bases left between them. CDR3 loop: CASSLPTGYQPQHF. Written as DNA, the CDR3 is TGTGCCAGCAGTTTACCCACAGGGTATCAGCCCCAGCATTTT.

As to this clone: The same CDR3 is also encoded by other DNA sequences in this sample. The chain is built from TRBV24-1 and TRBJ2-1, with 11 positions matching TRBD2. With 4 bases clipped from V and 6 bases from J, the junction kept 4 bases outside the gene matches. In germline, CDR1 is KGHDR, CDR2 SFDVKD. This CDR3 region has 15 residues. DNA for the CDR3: TGTGCCACCAGTGACCCCGGGACTAGCGGCAATGAGCAGTTCTTC. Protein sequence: CATSDPGTSGNEQFF.

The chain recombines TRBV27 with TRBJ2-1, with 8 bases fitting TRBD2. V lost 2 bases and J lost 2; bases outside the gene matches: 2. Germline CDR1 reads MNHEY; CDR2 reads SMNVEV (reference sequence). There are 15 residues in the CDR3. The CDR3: CASSLQAGAYNEQFF. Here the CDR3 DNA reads TGTGCCAGCAGTTTACAAGCGGGAGCCTACAATGAGCAGTTCTTC.

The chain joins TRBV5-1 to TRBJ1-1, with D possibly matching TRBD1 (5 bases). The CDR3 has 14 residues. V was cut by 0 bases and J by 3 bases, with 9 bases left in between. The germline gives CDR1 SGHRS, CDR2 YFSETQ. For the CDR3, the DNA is TGCGCCAGCAGCTTGGGCAGGGCGTACACTGAAGCTTTCTTT. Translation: CASSLGRAYTEAFF.

CDR3 amino acids: CASSYPGTGELFF. CDR3 DNA sequence: TGTGCCAGCAGCTACCCCGGTACCGGGGAGCTGTTTTTT. The chain joins TRBV7-3 to TRBJ2-2; D ambiguous. Germline CDR1 and CDR2: SGHTA and FQGTGA. The V end lost 4 bases, the J end lost 5 bases, and 8 bases lay between the germline ends. The CDR3 sequence is 13 residues long.

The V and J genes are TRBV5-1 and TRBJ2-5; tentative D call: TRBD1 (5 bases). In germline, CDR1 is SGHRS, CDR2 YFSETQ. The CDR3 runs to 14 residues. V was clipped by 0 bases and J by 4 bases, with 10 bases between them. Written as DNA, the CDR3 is TGCGCCAGCAGCTTGGAAGGGGTTGGAGAGACCCAGTACTTC. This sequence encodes CASSLEGVGETQYF.

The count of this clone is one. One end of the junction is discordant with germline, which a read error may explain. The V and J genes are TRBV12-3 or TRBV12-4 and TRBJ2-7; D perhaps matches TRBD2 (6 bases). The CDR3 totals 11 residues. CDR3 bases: TGTGCCAGCAGTTTGCCGGGACTGCAATTCTTC. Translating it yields CASSLPGLQFF.

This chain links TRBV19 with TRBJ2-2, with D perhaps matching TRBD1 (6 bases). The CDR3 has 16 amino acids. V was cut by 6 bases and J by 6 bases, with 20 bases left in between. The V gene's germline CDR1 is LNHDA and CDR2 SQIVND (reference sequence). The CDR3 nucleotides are TGTGCCAGTAGAGGGGGAAGCAGAGTATTGCCCGGGGAGCTGTTTTTT. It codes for CASRGGSRVLPGELFF.

The CDR3 protein is CASSLGTSGRDEQFF. The CDR3 nucleotides are TGTGCCAGCAGCTTAGGGACTAGCGGGAGAGATGAGCAGTTCTTC. The V and J genes are TRBV11-2 and TRBJ2-1, with TRBD2 matching over 13 bases. CDR1 and CDR2 from the germline V gene are SGHAT and FQNNGV. This CDR3 has 15 amino acids. V lost 1 base to trimming and J lost 8 bases; unmatched junction nucleotides: 2.

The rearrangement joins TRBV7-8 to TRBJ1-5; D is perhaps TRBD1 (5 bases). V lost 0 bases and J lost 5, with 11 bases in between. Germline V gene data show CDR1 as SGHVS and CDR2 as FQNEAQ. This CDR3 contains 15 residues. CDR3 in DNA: TGTGCCAGCAGCTTAGCAGCGCTAGGGGATCAGCCCCAGCATTTT. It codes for CASSLAALGDQPQHF.

CDR3 DNA: TGTGCCAGCAGCGCGGTAGCGGGAGGGCCTCCGTACTTC. It translates to CASSAVAGGPPYF. This chain joins TRBV2 and TRBJ2-7, with 11 bases aligning to TRBD2. The germline gives CDR1 SNHLY, CDR2 FYNNEI. The J segment lost 12 bases and the V segment lost 6 bases, leaving 10 bases of the junction unmatched. This CDR3 is 13 amino acids long.

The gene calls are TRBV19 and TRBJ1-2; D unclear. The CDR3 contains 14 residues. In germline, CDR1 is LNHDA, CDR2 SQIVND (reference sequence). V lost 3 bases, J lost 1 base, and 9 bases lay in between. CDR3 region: CASSIGRINYGYTF. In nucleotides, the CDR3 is TGTGCCAGTAGTATCGGCAGGATTAACTATGGCTACACCTTC. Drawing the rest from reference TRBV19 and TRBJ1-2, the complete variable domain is DGGITQSPKYLFRKEGQNVTLSCEQNLNHDAMYWYRQDPGQGLRLIYYSQIVNDFQKGDIAEGYSVSREKKESFPLTVTSAQKNPTAFYLCASSIGRINYGYTFGSGTRLTVV.

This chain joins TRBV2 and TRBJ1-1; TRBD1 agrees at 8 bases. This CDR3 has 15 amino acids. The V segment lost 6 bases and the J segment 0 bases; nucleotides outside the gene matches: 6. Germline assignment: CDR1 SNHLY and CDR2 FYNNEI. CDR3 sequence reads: CASSREGQVNTEAFF. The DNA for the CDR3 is TGTGCCAGCAGCCGAGAGGGACAGGTGAACACTGAAGCTTTCTTT.

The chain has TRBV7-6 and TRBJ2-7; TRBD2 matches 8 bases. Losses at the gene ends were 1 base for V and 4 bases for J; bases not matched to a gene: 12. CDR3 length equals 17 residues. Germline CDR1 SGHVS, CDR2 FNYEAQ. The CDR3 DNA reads TGTGCCAGCAGCTTAGGGCTAGCGGGCCGGGGACGTTACGAGCAGTACTTC. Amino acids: CASSLGLAGRGRYEQYF. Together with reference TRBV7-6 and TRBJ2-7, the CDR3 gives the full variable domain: GAGVSQSPRYKVTKRGQDVALRCDPISGHVSLYWYRQALGQGPEFLTYFNYEAQQDKSGLPNDRFSAERPEGSISTLTIQRTEQRDSAMYRCASSLGLAGRGRYEQYFGPGTRLTVT.

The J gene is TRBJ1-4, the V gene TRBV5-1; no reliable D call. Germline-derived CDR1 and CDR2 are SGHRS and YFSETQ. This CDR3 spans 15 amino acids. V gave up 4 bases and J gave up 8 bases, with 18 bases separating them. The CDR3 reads CASSPLGGQWEKLFF. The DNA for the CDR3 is TGCGCCAGCAGCCCCCTGGGAGGGCAGTGGGAAAAACTGTTTTTT.

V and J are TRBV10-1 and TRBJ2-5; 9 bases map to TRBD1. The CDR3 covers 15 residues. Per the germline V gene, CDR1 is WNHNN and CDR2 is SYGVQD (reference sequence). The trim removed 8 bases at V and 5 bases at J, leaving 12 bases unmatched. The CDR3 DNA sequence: TGCGCCAGCGGGGCCGGACAGGGGCTGTCGGAGACCCAGTACTTC. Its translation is CASGAGQGLSETQYF.

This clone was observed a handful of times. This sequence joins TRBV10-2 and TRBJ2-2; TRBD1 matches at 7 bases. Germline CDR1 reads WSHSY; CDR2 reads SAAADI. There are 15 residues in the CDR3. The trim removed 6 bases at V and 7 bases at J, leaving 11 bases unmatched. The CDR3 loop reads CASSLDRVLGGELFF. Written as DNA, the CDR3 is TGCGCCAGCAGCCTTGACAGGGTCCTTGGCGGGGAGCTGTTTTTT.

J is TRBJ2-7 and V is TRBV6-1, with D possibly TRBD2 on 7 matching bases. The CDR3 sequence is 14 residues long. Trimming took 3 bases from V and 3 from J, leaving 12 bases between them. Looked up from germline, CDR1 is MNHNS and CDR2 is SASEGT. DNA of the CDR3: TGTGCCAGCAGTGAGGGGGGGCCAGGCTACGAGCAGTACTTC. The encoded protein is CASSEGGPGYEQYF.

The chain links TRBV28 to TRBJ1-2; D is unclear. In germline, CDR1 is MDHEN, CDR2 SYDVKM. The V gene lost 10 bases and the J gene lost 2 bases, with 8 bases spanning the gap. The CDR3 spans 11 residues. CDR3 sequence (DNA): TGTGCCACCCAGTTAAACTATGGCTACACCTTC. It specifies CATQLNYGYTF.

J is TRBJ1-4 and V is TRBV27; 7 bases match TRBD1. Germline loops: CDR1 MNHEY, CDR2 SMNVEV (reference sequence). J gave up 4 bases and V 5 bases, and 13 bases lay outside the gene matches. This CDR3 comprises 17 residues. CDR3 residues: CASSPSRWTGLNEKLFF. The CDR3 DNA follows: TGTGCCAGCAGTCCATCTCGGTGGACAGGACTTAATGAAAAACTGTTTTTT.

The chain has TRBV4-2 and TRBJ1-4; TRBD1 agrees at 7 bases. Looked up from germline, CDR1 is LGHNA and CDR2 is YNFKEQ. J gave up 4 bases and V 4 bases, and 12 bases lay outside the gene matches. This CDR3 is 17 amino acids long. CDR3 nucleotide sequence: TGTGCCAGCAGCCCGGAGGGTAGGGGGCTTGGTAATGAAAAACTGTTTTTT. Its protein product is CASSPEGRGLGNEKLFF.

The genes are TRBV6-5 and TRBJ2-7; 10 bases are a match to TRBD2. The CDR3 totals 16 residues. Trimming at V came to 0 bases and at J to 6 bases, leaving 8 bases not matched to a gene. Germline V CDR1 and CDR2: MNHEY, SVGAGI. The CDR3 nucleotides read TGTGCCAGCAGTTACTCGCGGCCTAGCGGGAGTCGCGAGCAGTACTTC. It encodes CASSYSRPSGSREQYF.

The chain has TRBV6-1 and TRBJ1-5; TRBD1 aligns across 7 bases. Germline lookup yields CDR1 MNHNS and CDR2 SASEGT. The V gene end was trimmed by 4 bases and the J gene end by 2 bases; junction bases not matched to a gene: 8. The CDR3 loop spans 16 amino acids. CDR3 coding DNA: TGTGCCAGCAGTGGGCAGGGGGTATTGGGCAATCAGCCCCAGCATTTT. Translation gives CASSGQGVLGNQPQHF.

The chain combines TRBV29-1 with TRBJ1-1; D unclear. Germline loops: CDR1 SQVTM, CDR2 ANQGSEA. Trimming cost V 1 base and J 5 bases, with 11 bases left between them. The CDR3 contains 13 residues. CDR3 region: CSVEGPERTEAFF. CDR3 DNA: TGCAGCGTTGAAGGGCCCGAGAGGACTGAAGCTTTCTTT.

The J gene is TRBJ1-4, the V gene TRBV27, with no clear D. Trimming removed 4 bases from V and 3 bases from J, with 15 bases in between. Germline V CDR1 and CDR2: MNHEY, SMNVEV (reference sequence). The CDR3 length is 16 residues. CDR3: CASSSRVQSSNEKLFF. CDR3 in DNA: TGTGCCAGCAGTTCACGAGTACAGAGCTCTAATGAAAAACTGTTTTTT.

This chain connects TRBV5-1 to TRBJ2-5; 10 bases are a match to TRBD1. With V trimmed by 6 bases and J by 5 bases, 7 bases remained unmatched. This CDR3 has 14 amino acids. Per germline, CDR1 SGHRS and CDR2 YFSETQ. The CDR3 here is CASTRDRGHETQYF. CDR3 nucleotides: TGCGCCAGCACCCGAGACAGGGGGCACGAGACCCAGTACTTC.